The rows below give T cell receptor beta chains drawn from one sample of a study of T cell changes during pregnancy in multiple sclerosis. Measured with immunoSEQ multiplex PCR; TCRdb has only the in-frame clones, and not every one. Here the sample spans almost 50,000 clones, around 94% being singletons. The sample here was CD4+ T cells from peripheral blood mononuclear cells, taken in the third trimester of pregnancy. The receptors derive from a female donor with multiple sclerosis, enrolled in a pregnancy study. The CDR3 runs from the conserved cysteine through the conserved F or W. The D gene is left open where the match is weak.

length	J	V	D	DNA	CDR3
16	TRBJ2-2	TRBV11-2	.	TGTGCCAGCAGCTTAGGTCGGGACTGGATAGGCGGGGAGCTGTTTTTT	CASSLGRDWIGGELFF
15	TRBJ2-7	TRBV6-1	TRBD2	TGTGCCAGCAGAAACTTGGCTAGCGGGACCTACGAGCAGTACTTC	CASRNLASGTYEQYF
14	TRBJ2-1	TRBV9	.	TGTGCCAGCAGCGTAGGCTCTCTAAGCAATGAGCAGTTCTTC	CASSVGSLSNEQFF
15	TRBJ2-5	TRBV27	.	TGTGCCAGCAGTTTTAGTGGGGGGGCCCGAGAGACCCAGTACTTC	CASSFSGGARETQYF
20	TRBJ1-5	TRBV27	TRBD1	TGTGCCAGCAGTTCAAGAGGGACAGATCACACCCGATATAGCAATCAGCCCCAGCATTTT	CASSSRGTDHTRYSNQPQHF
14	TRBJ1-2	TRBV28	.	TGTGCCAGCAGTTTTGTAGCCGGAGTTTTGGGCTACACCTTC	CASSFVAGVLGYTF
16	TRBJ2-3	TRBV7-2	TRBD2	TGTGCCAGCAGCCCTTACGGGACTAGCGGCACAGATACGCAGTATTTT	CASSPYGTSGTDTQYF
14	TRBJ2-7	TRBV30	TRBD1	TGTGCCTGGACTAGGACAGGGTCCCACTACGAGCAGTACTTC	CAWTRTGSHYEQYF
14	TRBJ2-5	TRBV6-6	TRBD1	TGTGCCAGCAGGAAAGGGACAGACCAAGAGACCCAGTACTTC	CASRKGTDQETQYF
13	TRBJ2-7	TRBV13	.	TGTGCCAGCAGCTTTACAGGGATAGACGAGCAGTACTTC	CASSFTGIDEQYF
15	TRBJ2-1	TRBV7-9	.	TGTGCCAGCAGCCGCTGGGAAGCACAGGGCAATGAGCAGTTCTTC	CASSRWEAQGNEQFF
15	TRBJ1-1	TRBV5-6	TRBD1	TGTGCCAGCAGCAGAACAGGGGGCGTGAACACTGAAGCTTTCTTT	CASSRTGGVNTEAFF
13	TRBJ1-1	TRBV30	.	TGTGCCTGGCGCCGACAGGATTACACTGAAGCTTTCTTT	CAWRRQDYTEAFF
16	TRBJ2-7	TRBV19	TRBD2	TGTGCCAGTAGTGCGTCGGGACTAGCGAAAACCTACGAGCAGTACTTC	CASSASGLAKTYEQYF
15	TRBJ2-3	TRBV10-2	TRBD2	TGCGCCAGCGGCAGGACTAGCGGGAGCCAGGATACGCAGTATTTT	CASGRTSGSQDTQYF
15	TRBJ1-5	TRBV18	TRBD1	TGTGCCAGCTCACCACGTGGGACAGATAATCAGCCCCAGCATTTT	CASSPRGTDNQPQHF
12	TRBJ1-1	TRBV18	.	TGTGCCAGCTCTCAGATTAACACTGAAGCTTTCTTT	CASSQINTEAFF
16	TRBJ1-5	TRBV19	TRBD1	TGTGCCAGTAAGAAACAGGGGGGGGGCGGCAATCAGCCCCAGCATTTT	CASKKQGGGGNQPQHF
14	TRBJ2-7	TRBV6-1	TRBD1	TGTGCCAGCAGGAGCGACAGGGGAAACGACGAGCAGTACTTC	CASRSDRGNDEQYF
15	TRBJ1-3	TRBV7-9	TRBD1	TGTGCCAGCAGCGCAGGGACAGGGGTTGGAAACACCATATATTTT	CASSAGTGVGNTIYF
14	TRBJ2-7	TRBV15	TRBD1	TGTGCCACCAGCAGGGCGGGACAGGGAAACGAGCAGTACTTC	CATSRAGQGNEQYF
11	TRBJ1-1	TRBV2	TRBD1	TGTGCCAGCGGGGGACAGGCCCAAGCTTTCTTT	CASGGQAQAFF
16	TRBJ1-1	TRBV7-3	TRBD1	TGTGCCAGCAGCTTACTGGACAGGGGGCTTAACACTGAAGCTTTCTTT	CASSLLDRGLNTEAFF
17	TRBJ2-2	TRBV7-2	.	TGTGCCAGCAGCTTAGTTGTTGTACAGGGAGACACCGGGGAGCTGTTTTTT	CASSLVVVQGDTGELFF